The 28 T cell receptor beta chains below were found in one sample sequenced in a study of shared clonotypes between healthy human individuals. Generated by immunoSEQ multiplex PCR, the TCRdb table keeps only in-frame clones and is missing some. This sample has under 200,000 clones, with about 93% found just once. The sample taken for sequencing was naive CD4+ T cells sorted from blood. Sample subset: CD45RA+ positively selected. The receptor set was obtained from a woman younger than 45 in good health.

The V and J genes are TRBV11-2 and TRBJ2-2; 7 bases align to TRBD2. Germline V gene data show CDR1 as SGHAT and CDR2 as FQNNGV. The CDR3 spans 16 residues. V lost 3 bases and J lost 0; bases outside the gene matches: 4. This chain's CDR3 is CASSFAGGSNTGELFF. The CDR3, as DNA: TGTGCCAGCAGCTTCGCCGGGGGGTCGAACACCGGGGAGCTGTTTTTT. The complete variable domain, with remaining parts taken from reference TRBV11-2 and TRBJ2-2, reads EAGVAQSPRYKIIEKRQSVAFWCNPISGHATLYWYQQILGQGPKLLIQFQNNGVVDDSQLPKDRFSAERLKGVDSTLKIQPAKLEDSAVYLCASSFAGGSNTGELFFGEGSRLTVL.

The CDR3: CAWSGTSSYEQYF. CDR3 DNA sequence: TGTGCCTGGAGTGGGACTAGCTCCTACGAGCAGTACTTC. This chain joins TRBV30 and TRBJ2-7; 7 nucleotides align to TRBD2. Germline lookup yields CDR1 GTSNPN and CDR2 SVGIG (reference sequence). V dropped 1 base and J dropped 0; count of bases not matched to a gene: 0. The CDR3 is 13 amino acids.

CDR3 amino acids: CASSLFRGDEQYF. CDR3 bases: TGTGCCAGCAGTCTTTTCAGGGGCGACGAGCAGTACTTC. This chain uses TRBV28 with TRBJ2-7, with D perhaps TRBD1 (6 bases). V shed 5 bases and J shed 5 bases, with 13 bases lying between them. Germline assignment: CDR1 MDHEN and CDR2 SYDVKM. The CDR3 consists of 13 residues.

V and J are TRBV18 and TRBJ2-2; 10 bases agree with TRBD1. The CDR3 sequence is 15 residues long. From germline, CDR1 is KGHSH and CDR2 LQKENI. V lost 2 bases and J lost 7; bases outside the gene matches: 4. The CDR3 DNA follows: TGTGCCAGCTCACCATTGACAGGGGGCATCGGGGAGCTGTTTTTT. It specifies CASSPLTGGIGELFF.

The rearrangement uses TRBV15 and TRBJ2-3; D ambiguous. Trimming stripped 0 bases from V and 7 bases from J, with 5 bases between. The germline V gene has CDR1 LNHNV and CDR2 YYDKDF (reference sequence). This CDR3 comprises 12 residues. The CDR3 DNA follows: TGTGCCACCAGCAGAGATCGAAATACGCAGTATTTT. It yields the protein CATSRDRNTQYF.

The genes are TRBV18 and TRBJ2-7; 9 bases map to TRBD2. The length of the CDR3 is 17 residues. V trimming: 3 bases; J trimming: 1 base; junction bases outside the gene matches: 10. Germline CDR1 reads KGHSH; CDR2 reads LQKENI. The DNA for the CDR3 is TGTGCCAGCTCACCCTCTTTTACTAGCGGGCTTTCCTACGAGCAGTACTTC. This encodes CASSPSFTSGLSYEQYF.

This clone has a single count. This chain connects TRBV27 to TRBJ2-7; 9 bases match TRBD1. CDR1 and CDR2 (germline): MNHEY, SMNVEV (reference sequence). The CDR3 has 14 residues. V was clipped by 3 bases and J by 4 bases; unmatched bases: 4. The CDR3 sequence is CASSLRDRVYEQYF. Here the CDR3 DNA reads TGTGCCAGCAGTTTGAGGGACAGGGTATACGAGCAGTACTTC.

This chain joins TRBV19 and TRBJ1-4; TRBD1 agrees at 10 bases. The J segment lost 6 bases and the V segment lost 6 bases, leaving 4 bases of the junction unmatched. This CDR3 comprises 14 residues. From germline, CDR1 is LNHDA and CDR2 SQIVND (reference sequence). The CDR3 protein is CASRDRGRDEKLFF. The CDR3 nucleotides read TGTGCCAGTAGAGACAGGGGGCGTGATGAAAAACTGTTTTTT.

The genes are TRBV7-9 and TRBJ2-7; perhaps TRBD1 as D (6 bases). There are 13 residues in the CDR3. V gave up 5 bases and J gave up 5 bases, with 13 bases separating them. Germline CDR1 and CDR2: SEHNR and FQNEAQ (reference sequence). CDR3 protein: CASSQQGSHEQYF. The CDR3 DNA follows: TGTGCCAGCAGCCAACAGGGATCCCACGAGCAGTACTTC.

The V and J genes are TRBV6-1 and TRBJ2-1; 9 bases line up with TRBD2. CDR3 length equals 16 residues. J was trimmed by 12 bases and V by 4 bases; bases with no gene match: 16. Germline CDR1 and CDR2: MNHNS and SASEGT. Written as DNA, the CDR3 is TGTGCCAGCAGTGTCACTAGCGGGCTCGGAGGGAACCGGCAGTTCTTC. Its protein is CASSVTSGLGGNRQFF.

This rearrangement joins TRBV5-1 to TRBJ1-5; perhaps TRBD1 as D (5 bases). The CDR3 consists of 14 residues. V lost 4 bases, J lost 2 bases, and 10 bases lay in between. Germline V gene sequence: CDR1 SGHRS, CDR2 YFSETQ. The CDR3 DNA sequence: TGCGCCAGCAGCCCTGCGGGGGGCAATCAGCCCCAGCATTTT. It codes for CASSPAGGNQPQHF. Filled out from reference TRBV5-1 and TRBJ1-5, the complete variable domain reads KAGVTQTPRYLIKTRGQQVTLSCSPISGHRSVSWYQQTPGQGLQFLFEYFSETQRNKGNFPGRFSGRQFSNSRSEMNVSTLELGDSALYLCASSPAGGNQPQHFGDGTRLSIL.

This sequence joins TRBV5-4 and TRBJ2-3, with D perhaps given as TRBD1 or TRBD2 (5 bases each). Germline CDR1 and CDR2: SGHNT and YYREEE (reference sequence). The CDR3 extends over 17 amino acids. V lost 1 base to trimming and J lost 2 bases, with 17 bases between them. The chain's CDR3 is CASSLSTAWGITDTQYF. CDR3 bases: TGTGCCAGCAGCTTGAGCACCGCGTGGGGGATCACAGATACGCAGTATTTT.

The J gene is TRBJ2-6, the V gene TRBV9; either TRBD1 or TRBD2 may supply D (5 bases each). This CDR3 is 18 amino acids long. Per germline, CDR1 SGDLS and CDR2 YYNGEE. V lost 3 bases to trimming and J lost 0 bases, with 16 bases between them. CDR3 nucleotide sequence: TGTGCCAGCAGCGCAAGGGGAGAAACGGGCTCTGGGGCCAACGTCCTGACTTTC. Translated: CASSARGETGSGANVLTF.

The rearrangement joins TRBV6-6 to TRBJ2-7, with D perhaps matching TRBD1 (6 bases). This CDR3 region has 14 residues. Germline CDR1 and CDR2: MNHNY and SVGAGI (reference sequence). Between the trimmed V and J ends, which lost 3 bases and 4 bases, there was a span of 13 bases. CDR3 amino acids: CASSYSGTSYEQYF. As DNA, the CDR3 is TGTGCCAGCAGTTATTCCGGGACAAGTTACGAGCAGTACTTC.

The chain is built from TRBV27 and TRBJ1-2, with TRBD1 identical over 10 bases. The CDR3 loop spans 15 amino acids. V shed 3 bases and J 6 bases; nucleotides not matched to a gene: 7. Germline loops: CDR1 MNHEY, CDR2 SMNVEV (reference sequence). The CDR3 is CASSFRQGAPHGYTF. The CDR3, as DNA: TGTGCCAGCAGTTTCCGACAGGGGGCACCTCATGGCTACACCTTC.

This clone turned up a few times. The chain joins TRBV6-5 to TRBJ2-7; no clear D. Germline V gene lookup returns CDR1 MNHEY and CDR2 SVGAGI. The germline V and J ends were trimmed by 4 bases and 6 bases, with 7 bases remaining between them. The CDR3 has 11 residues. The CDR3 bases are TGTGCCAGCAGTTTCGAGTCCGAGCAGTACTTC. The encoded protein is CASSFESEQYF.

DNA of the CDR3: TGTGCCAGCAGAAACGACAGGGGGCGCGGCTACACCTTC. Amino acid sequence: CASRNDRGRGYTF. V gene TRBV6-1 combines with J gene TRBJ1-2, with TRBD1 matching over 10 bases. V lost 6 bases to trimming and J lost 8 bases; unmatched junction nucleotides: 6. CDR1 and CDR2 (germline): MNHNS, SASEGT. This CDR3 region has 13 residues.

The V gene is TRBV6-1, the J gene TRBJ2-7; D remains ambiguous. V was pared by 4 bases and J by 1 base, with 11 bases between. This CDR3 contains 14 residues. The germline V gene encodes CDR1 MNHNS and CDR2 SASEGT. CDR3 sequence (DNA): TGTGCCAGCAGTGTAGAACCGGGTTCCTACGAGCAGTACTTC. This encodes CASSVEPGSYEQYF.

This chain uses TRBV7-9 with TRBJ2-6; D call uncertain. Germline CDR1 and CDR2: SEHNR and FQNEAQ (reference sequence). V lost 2 bases and J lost 9, with 8 bases in between. This CDR3 contains 13 residues. This chain's CDR3 is CASSLLEGNVLTF. The CDR3 DNA follows: TGTGCCAGCAGCTTATTGGAAGGCAACGTCCTGACTTTC. The entire variable domain, with the rest obtained from reference TRBV7-9 and TRBJ2-6, is as follows: DTGVSQNPRHKITKRGQNVTFRCDPISEHNRLYWYRQTLGQGPEFLTYFQNEAQLEKSRLLSDRFSAERPKGSFSTLEIQRTEQGDSAMYLCASSLLEGNVLTFGAGSRLTVL.

The V and J genes are TRBV5-4 and TRBJ2-7; 13 bases match TRBD2. Germline lookup yields CDR1 SGHNT and CDR2 YYREEE (reference sequence). This CDR3 has 16 residues. The ends lost 3 bases at V and 3 bases at J; junction bases unmatched: 6. CDR3 in amino acids: CASSSRRTSGSYEQYF. The CDR3 DNA sequence: TGTGCCAGCAGCTCGAGACGGACTAGCGGGAGCTACGAGCAGTACTTC.

As DNA, the CDR3 is TGTGCCAGCAGCTTGTCGGCAGGGGGACTTGGGGAGCAGTACTTC. This sequence encodes CASSLSAGGLGEQYF. The chain has TRBV7-7 and TRBJ2-7; the D gene is possibly TRBD1 (7 bases). The V end was cut by 3 bases, the J end by 7 bases, with 19 bases between. The germline gives CDR1 SSHAT, CDR2 FNYEAQ (reference sequence). The CDR3 has 15 residues.

The chain links TRBV5-1 to TRBJ2-6; TRBD1 aligns across 9 bases. The CDR3 totals 17 residues. With 2 bases clipped from V and 2 bases from J, the junction kept 5 bases outside the gene matches. In germline, CDR1 is SGHRS, CDR2 YFSETQ. The DNA for the CDR3 is TGCGCCAGCAGCTTTGGACAGGGGTTAGCTGGGGCCAACGTCCTGACTTTC. This encodes CASSFGQGLAGANVLTF.

The chain links TRBV11-2 to TRBJ2-5; the match to TRBD1 covers 10 bases. J lost 11 bases, V lost 1 base, and 10 bases had no gene match. CDR3 size: 15 residues. Germline V gives CDR1 SGHAT, CDR2 FQNNGV. DNA of the CDR3: TGTGCCAGCAGCTTAGGGGACAGGGGATTTTTCGGGCAGTACTTC. Translating it yields CASSLGDRGFFGQYF. Using reference TRBV11-2 and TRBJ2-5 for the parts outside the CDR3, the full variable domain is EAGVAQSPRYKIIEKRQSVAFWCNPISGHATLYWYQQILGQGPKLLIQFQNNGVVDDSQLPKDRFSAERLKGVDSTLKIQPAKLEDSAVYLCASSLGDRGFFGQYFGPGTRLLVL.

The CDR3 DNA reads as TGTGCCAGCAGATATGACAGCTTCTCCTATAATTCACCCCTCCACTTT. Translated: CASRYDSFSYNSPLHF. This sequence joins TRBV28 and TRBJ1-6; a weak D match, TRBD1 (5 bases). Trimming removed 6 bases from V and 0 bases from J, with 12 bases in between. CDR3 size: 16 residues. Germline V lookup: CDR1 MDHEN, CDR2 SYDVKM.

This chain connects TRBV29-1 to TRBJ2-7; no clear D. The CDR3 is 11 residues long. The V end was cut by 3 bases, the J end by 5 bases, with 8 bases between. Germline V gene data show CDR1 as SQVTM and CDR2 as ANQGSEA. The CDR3 DNA sequence: TGCAGCGTTGAGAGAAAGGACGAGCAGTACTTC. Translated, it gives CSVERKDEQYF.

The genes are TRBV11-3 and TRBJ1-1; perhaps TRBD1 as D (6 bases). The CDR3 runs to 15 residues. V lost 3 bases and J lost 0, with 11 bases in between. Germline V gives CDR1 SGHNT, CDR2 YENEEA. Written as DNA, the CDR3 is TGTGCCAGCAGCTTGGGGGGCGGGATGAACACTGAAGCTTTCTTT. The encoded protein is CASSLGGGMNTEAFF. The full variable domain, rest sourced from reference TRBV11-3 and TRBJ1-1, is EAGVVQSPRYKIIEKKQPVAFWCNPISGHNTLYWYLQNLGQGPELLIRYENEEAVDDSQLPKDRFSAERLKGVDSTLKIQPAELGDSAVYLCASSLGGGMNTEAFFGQGTRLTVV.

This clone was counted a single time. The rearrangement uses TRBV19 and TRBJ1-4; D might be TRBD1 (5 bases). Trimming cost V 3 bases and J 0 bases, with 14 bases left between them. The CDR3 is 17 residues long. Germline V lookup: CDR1 LNHDA, CDR2 SQIVND (reference sequence). The CDR3 loop reads CASSMKGTYATNEKLFF. The CDR3 coding sequence is TGTGCCAGTAGTATGAAAGGGACTTATGCAACTAATGAAAAACTGTTTTTT.

This chain connects TRBV28 to TRBJ1-1; D not certain. This CDR3 region has 11 residues. The germline V gene encodes CDR1 MDHEN and CDR2 SYDVKM. Trimming shortened V by 2 bases and J by 3 bases, and 1 base separated the two germline ends. The CDR3 DNA reads TGTGCCAGCAGTTTACACACTGAAGCTTTCTTT. Residues: CASSLHTEAFF.